The clone carrying this TCR beta chain has ten or more counts. Antigen unknown. The data were taken from a study of T cells in Graves' hyperthyroidism and ophthalmopathy. General study findings and limits: Ophthalmopathy was predicted by the model a median of roughly 6.7 months ahead of onset.

Under 3 months was the duration of disease in ophthalmopathy patients, who also had a Clinical Activity Score of at least 3 and a NOSPECS grade of at least 4. TCR beta CDR3 regions were amplified from RNA. Researchers ran a first-round RT-PCR on the TCR CDR3 using the HTBI primer set. TCRdb called the multiplex PCR reads again in MiXCR, with one record for every CDR3 protein. The repertoire holds 600,000 to 700,000 distinct CDR3 sequences, roughly 15% seen once, with about 4% in the top ten. CDR3 length: 14 amino acids. Germline assignment: CDR1 MNHNS and CDR2 SASEGT. V dropped 10 bases and J dropped 2; count of bases not matched to a gene: 10.

Sequencing input: blood. This chain connects TRBV6-1 to TRBJ2-7; 8 bases match TRBD2. The TCR originated in a woman aged 40 to 50 with Graves' ophthalmopathy. CDR3 loop: CATLPSSGTYEQYF. CDR3 coding DNA: TGTGCCACCCTTCCGAGTAGCGGGACCTACGAGCAGTACTTC.